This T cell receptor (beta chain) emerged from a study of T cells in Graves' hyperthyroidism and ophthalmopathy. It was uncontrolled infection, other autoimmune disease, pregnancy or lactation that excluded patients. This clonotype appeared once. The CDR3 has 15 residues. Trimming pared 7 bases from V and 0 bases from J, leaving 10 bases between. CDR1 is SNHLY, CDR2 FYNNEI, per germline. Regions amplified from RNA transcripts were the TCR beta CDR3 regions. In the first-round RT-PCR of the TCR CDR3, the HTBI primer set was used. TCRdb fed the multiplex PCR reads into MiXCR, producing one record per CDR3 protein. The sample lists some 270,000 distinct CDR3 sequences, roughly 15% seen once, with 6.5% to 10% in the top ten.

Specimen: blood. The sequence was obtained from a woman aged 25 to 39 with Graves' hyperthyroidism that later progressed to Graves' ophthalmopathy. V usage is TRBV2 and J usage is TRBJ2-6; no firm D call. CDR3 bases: TGTGCCAGCATCGACCTATCCTCTGGGGCCAACGTCCTGACTTTC. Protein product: CASIDLSSGANVLTF.